Included here is one TCR beta chain sequence, with context. The antigen remains undetermined. The data originate from a study of shared clonotypes between healthy human individuals. Measured with immunoSEQ multiplex PCR; TCRdb has only the in-frame clones, and not every one. This table has approximately 1.5 million clones, approximately 98.5% appearing once. Germline V CDR1 and CDR2: WNHNN, SYGVQD (reference sequence). CDR3 length: 14 residues. Trimming removed 2 bases at V and 5 bases at J, with 11 bases between. Notes on the study in general: Among several donors, roughly 5% of naive CD4 clonotypes were found in common.

Sequenced material: naive CD4+ T cells sorted from blood. This sample's subset: CD45RA+ positively selected. This receptor was obtained from a man under 40 in good health. The chain links TRBV10-1 to TRBJ2-3; D remains ambiguous. This chain's CDR3 is CASSEPSAIDTQYF. The CDR3 coding sequence is TGCGCCAGCAGTGAGCCCTCTGCGATAGATACGCAGTATTTT.